The clone carrying this T cell receptor beta chain was counted only a few times. From germline, CDR1 is DFQATT and CDR2 SNEGSKA (reference sequence). This CDR3 is 15 amino acids long. V lost 0 bases and J 2 bases, leaving 13 bases between the germline ends. These data belong to a study of blood T cells in healthy people across ages. With a J-beta primer mix and a sample-barcoded 5' primer, a second PCR ran about 7 to 12 cycles. One entry per CDR3 protein, called by TCRdb with MiXCR from the 5' RACE reads. The sample holds about 1,500,000 distinct CDR3 sequences, 42% seen once. The chain recombines TRBV20-1 with TRBJ1-1, with D possibly matching TRBD1 (6 bases). The sample comprised blood. This TCR derives from a woman under 30 in good health. The CDR3 DNA is TGCAGTGCTAGAGAAAACAGGGCGTTAAACACTGAAGCTTTCTTT. Translation gives CSARENRALNTEAFF.